This TCR beta chain was retrieved from a study of metastatic and nonmetastatic thyroid tumors. Each patient went into thyroid surgery without having received any treatment. With MiXCR, TCRdb called clones anew from the PCR reads. The top ten clones hold more than 20% of a sample with around 64,000 clones, approximately 4% of them seen once. This clone was picked up many times. Germline CDR1 SNHLY, CDR2 FYNNEI. V was pared by 7 bases and J by 1 base, with 6 bases of the junction left unmatched. This CDR3 spans 14 amino acids. The chain employs TRBV2 and TRBJ2-7; 8 bases line up with TRBD2. This clonotype originated in a female donor with papillary thyroid cancer or a benign thyroid nodule (not recorded which). Some clones in this sample may be carry-over from other donors' samples. Material: blood. CDR3 region: CASKQRETSYEQYF. The DNA for the CDR3 is TGTGCCAGCAAACAGCGGGAGACGTCCTACGAGCAGTACTTC.